This T cell receptor beta chain was sequenced for a study of beta chain features in type 1 diabetes. Looking at the study overall: Examination of sorted cells across all samples involved around 100,000,000 cells.

Regarding this clone: Its antigen is unknown.

Expressed TCRB transcripts were sequenced after all isolated RNA was converted to cDNA. Clones were sequenced by immunoSEQ multiplex PCR, and TCRdb holds only the in-frame ones, with some missing. The sample lists more than 95,000 clones; around a sixth were seen once. The length of the CDR3 is 13 residues. Deletions cut 3 bases from V and 0 bases from J, with 5 bases between. Germline lookup yields CDR1 SGHDT and CDR2 YYEEEE. Study-wide results and caveats: In these data, an HLA type influence on TCRB rearrangement remained unresolved. Shorter TCRB CDR3s, moderately but significantly so, were found in Type 1 diabetes patients in all four CD4+ subsets. Patients with type 1 diabetes carried fewer insertions and had more deletions at their VDJ junctions.

The sequence derives from a man aged 18 to 30 with type 1 diabetes. Sequenced material: central memory CD4+ T cells from blood. The chain carries TRBV5-6 and TRBJ2-3, with TRBD1 as a possible D gene (5 bases). CDR3 nucleotide sequence: TGTGCCAGCAGCTGGGGCAGCACAGATACGCAGTATTTT. Translation: CASSWGSTDTQYF.